The present TCR beta chain was sequenced within a study of shared clonotypes between healthy human individuals. Study overall: Donor ages ranged 18 to 49 years: a couple of women, a few men. Broader study findings: Shared across a handful of donors were 4% to 6% of the naive CD4 clonotypes. Generation probabilities of non-shared clonotypes were lower (relative to those shared by all four donors).

Of note for this clone: What it binds is not known.

Clones were read by immunoSEQ multiplex PCR, and TCRdb kept only the in-frame ones, dropping some. The table includes 600,000 or so clones, 95% to 98% detected once. Positive CCR7 selection of CD45RO-negative cells yielded the naive CD8 cells, and terminally differentiated effector memory CD45RA+ cells were excluded. J was trimmed by 2 bases and V by 2 bases; bases with no gene match: 4. CDR3 length equals 16 residues. The germline CDR1 and CDR2 sequences are MNHEY and SMNVEV (reference sequence). Sequencing input: naive CD8+ T cells sorted from blood. The chain couples TRBV27 to TRBJ2-1; the match to TRBD2 covers 9 bases. This clonotype was sampled from a man under 40 in good health. CDR3 in amino acids: CASSLLSGGPYNEQFF. The CDR3 region has the DNA TGTGCCAGCAGTTTACTTAGCGGGGGACCCTACAATGAGCAGTTCTTC.